This entry lists 25 T cell receptor beta chains sequenced from one sample in a study of neurological immune-mediated disorders. TCRdb re-derived calls from the 5' RACE reads in MiXCR, one entry per CDR3 protein. This sample carries about 30,000 distinct CDR3 sequences, 15% to 20% of them seen once, and the ten largest clones take approximately 5%. Time point noted: technical triplicate 3. Sequenced sample: CD4+ T cells from blood. The receptors originated from a female donor with HTLV-1-associated myelopathy (HAM/TSP).

The table lists this clonotype with many counts. The CDR3 region is CASSLPARGSYGYTF. The CDR3 DNA reads TGTGCCAGCAGTTTACCGGCCCGGGGGTCCTATGGCTACACCTTC. The chain uses TRBV12-3 or TRBV12-4 and TRBJ1-2, with D perhaps matching TRBD1 (5 bases). With 2 bases removed from V and 4 bases from J, the gap between germline ends came to 14 bases. The CDR3 extends over 15 amino acids.

This clonotype has ten or more counts. The chain's CDR3 is CATTGTATGEQFF. DNA of the CDR3: TGTGCCACAACCGGGACCGCGACGGGGGAGCAGTTCTTC. V gene TRBV19 combines with J gene TRBJ2-1; D is possibly TRBD1 or TRBD2 (5 bases each). The CDR3 runs 13 residues. The germline V gene has CDR1 LNHDA and CDR2 SQIVND (reference sequence). Deletions cut 10 bases from V and 10 bases from J, with 20 bases between. Supplemented by reference TRBV19 and TRBJ2-1, the full variable domain reads DGGITQSPKYLFRKEGQNVTLSCEQNLNHDAMYWYRQDPGQGLRLIYYSQIVNDFQKGDIAEGYSVSREKKESFPLTVTSAQKNPTAFYLCATTGTATGEQFFGPGTRLTVL.

At least ten counts were recorded for this clonotype. The chain links TRBV7-8 to TRBJ2-3, with D tentatively TRBD1 or TRBD2 (6 bases each). Germline loops: CDR1 SGHVS, CDR2 FQNEAQ. Deletions cut 6 bases from V and 4 bases from J, with 11 bases between. This CDR3 is built from 13 residues. CDR3 loop: CASRGGGADTQYF. CDR3 bases: TGTGCCAGCAGGGGGGGCGGCGCAGATACGCAGTATTTT.

This clonotype was detected ten times or more. V usage is TRBV6-5 and J usage is TRBJ2-1; maybe TRBD1 (5 bases). CDR3 length: 17 residues. V lost 4 bases to trimming and J lost 0 bases, with 16 bases between them. Germline lookup yields CDR1 MNHEY and CDR2 SVGAGI. The CDR3 reads CASSFTSGALSYNEQFF. CDR3 in DNA: TGTGCCAGCAGTTTTACAAGTGGGGCTCTCTCCTACAATGAGCAGTTCTTC.

There are many counts of this clonotype. The genes are TRBV20-1 and TRBJ2-7, with 8 bases matching TRBD2. Germline V gives CDR1 DFQATT, CDR2 SNEGSKA (reference sequence). With 4 bases clipped from V and 4 bases from J, the junction kept 9 bases outside the gene matches. This CDR3 region has 14 residues. In DNA form, the CDR3 reads TGCAGTGCTAATCGTCGGGAGGGAAAATACGAGCAGTACTTC. Amino acids: CSANRREGKYEQYF.

In this sample, this clonotype turned up many times. This chain connects TRBV24-1 to TRBJ2-3; D is unresolved. The CDR3 consists of 13 residues. V was cut by 6 bases and J by 4 bases, with 10 bases left in between. Germline CDR1 reads KGHDR; CDR2 reads SFDVKD. The CDR3 spells CATSSQRADTQYF. CDR3 nucleotides: TGTGCCACCAGTTCCCAAAGGGCAGATACGCAGTATTTT.

The chain links TRBV20-1 to TRBJ2-2; perhaps TRBD2 as D (5 bases). The CDR3 runs to 14 residues. Trimming removed 5 bases from V and 4 bases from J, with 14 bases in between. Germline CDR1 reads DFQATT; CDR2 reads SNEGSKA (reference sequence). This CDR3 is CSALRGASTGELFF. The CDR3 DNA is TGCAGTGCTCTCCGGGGAGCGAGCACCGGGGAGCTGTTTTTT.

This clonotype was recorded at least ten times. The V call is TRBV29-1, the J call TRBJ2-4; TRBD1 is a possible D gene (6 bases). This CDR3 has 12 amino acids. V dropped 6 bases and J dropped 3 bases, with 9 bases sitting between them. The germline gives CDR1 SQVTM, CDR2 ANQGSEA. This CDR3 reads CSVRTDKNIQYF. As DNA, the CDR3 is TGCAGCGTACGGACAGACAAAAACATTCAGTACTTC.

There are many counts of this clonotype. The chain combines TRBV5-1 with TRBJ2-3, with 7 bases that match TRBD1. The trim removed 7 bases at V and 2 bases at J, leaving 10 bases unmatched. The CDR3 has 15 residues. Germline V gives CDR1 SGHRS, CDR2 YFSETQ. The CDR3 coding sequence is TGCGCCAGCGGACGAGGGGGCCGTACCACAGATACGCAGTATTTT. It specifies CASGRGGRTTDTQYF. The full variable domain, in which reference TRBV5-1 and TRBJ2-3 provide the parts outside the CDR3, is KAGVTQTPRYLIKTRGQQVTLSCSPISGHRSVSWYQQTPGQGLQFLFEYFSETQRNKGNFPGRFSGRQFSNSRSEMNVSTLELGDSALYLCASGRGGRTTDTQYFGPGTRLTVL.

The gene calls are TRBV20-1 and TRBJ2-3, with TRBD2 matching 10 bases. The V gene's germline CDR1 is DFQATT and CDR2 SNEGSKA (reference sequence). This CDR3 is built from 15 residues. Trimming took 4 bases from V and 5 from J; bases not matched to a gene: 9. CDR3 in amino acids: CSAIPLAGAKDTQYF. The CDR3 DNA sequence: TGCAGTGCTATACCCCTAGCGGGGGCGAAAGATACGCAGTATTTT.

This clonotype was recorded many times. CDR3 DNA sequence: TGCAGTGCTGAACAGGGCCTCTCGGCCCAGTACTTC. It specifies CSAEQGLSAQYF. The chain uses TRBV20-1 and TRBJ2-5; perhaps TRBD1 as D (6 bases). This CDR3 is built from 12 residues. The germline V gene encodes CDR1 DFQATT and CDR2 SNEGSKA (reference sequence). With 5 bases removed from V and 9 bases from J, the gap between germline ends came to 16 bases.

This clonotype was recorded at least ten times. This sequence joins TRBV5-1 and TRBJ2-5; 7 nucleotides align to TRBD1. The CDR3 is made up of 14 amino acids. Germline CDR1 reads SGHRS; CDR2 reads YFSETQ. The trim removed 1 base at V and 6 bases at J, leaving 6 bases unmatched. CDR3 in amino acids: CASSLRQGDQTQYF. The CDR3 nucleotides read TGCGCCAGCAGCTTGCGTCAGGGGGATCAGACCCAGTACTTC.

This clonotype was seen many times. V gene TRBV7-6 combines with J gene TRBJ2-7, with 7 bases that match TRBD2. Germline V CDR1 and CDR2: SGHVS, FNYEAQ. The junction had 9 bases not matched to a gene; V was cut back by 5 bases and J by 5 bases. The length of the CDR3 is 14 residues. CDR3 sequence reads: CASSPGLDPDEQYF. CDR3 coding DNA: TGTGCCAGCAGCCCCGGACTAGACCCCGACGAGCAGTACTTC.

This clonotype was seen repeatedly, ten times or more. The chain is built from TRBV5-1 and TRBJ2-3; TRBD2 agrees at 8 bases. Germline V gives CDR1 SGHRS, CDR2 YFSETQ. This CDR3 region has 16 residues. Trimming at V came to 0 bases and at J to 2 bases, leaving 5 bases not matched to a gene. This chain's CDR3 is CASSLGGGGSTDTQYF. The DNA for the CDR3 is TGCGCCAGCAGCTTGGGAGGCGGGGGGTCCACAGATACGCAGTATTTT.

The sample holds many counts of this clonotype. CDR3 sequence reads: CSASGEATDTQYF. The CDR3 coding sequence is TGCAGTGCTAGCGGGGAGGCCACAGATACGCAGTATTTT. The V gene is TRBV20-1, the J gene TRBJ2-3; D is perhaps TRBD2 (6 bases). Trimming took off 3 bases at V and 2 bases at J, with 9 bases between the two ends. The CDR3 length is 13 residues. Germline-derived CDR1 and CDR2 are DFQATT and SNEGSKA (reference sequence).

This clonotype came up many times. This rearrangement joins TRBV4-2 to TRBJ2-1; TRBD2 matches 9 bases. Germline V gene data show CDR1 as LGHNA and CDR2 as YNFKEQ. The CDR3 is made up of 15 amino acids. The J segment lost 16 bases and the V segment lost 0 bases, leaving 13 bases of the junction unmatched. The CDR3 reads CASSQEPSGGLGVFF. For the CDR3, the DNA is TGTGCCAGCAGCCAAGAACCCAGCGGGGGGCTCGGGGTATTCTTC.

The table lists this clonotype with many counts. The chain employs TRBV12-3 or TRBV12-4 and TRBJ2-7, with a possible D match to TRBD1 (5 bases). The V and J ends lost 2 bases and 3 bases respectively, with 14 bases between them. This CDR3 is 15 amino acids long. CDR3 protein: CASSLRGVQFYEQYF. CDR3 nucleotides: TGTGCCAGCAGTTTAAGGGGTGTGCAATTCTACGAGCAGTACTTC.

This clonotype was seen at least ten times. The V and J genes are TRBV7-8 and TRBJ2-3; 8 bases are a match to TRBD2. Looked up from germline, CDR1 is SGHVS and CDR2 is FQNEAQ. With V trimmed by 5 bases and J by 8 bases, 6 bases remained unmatched. The CDR3 totals 13 residues. Written as DNA, the CDR3 is TGTGCCAGCAGCGCCGGGAGGGCGGGTACGCAGTATTTT. Translated, it gives CASSAGRAGTQYF.

This clonotype was observed at least ten times. CDR3 protein: CSAAWDSQETQYF. The CDR3 DNA sequence: TGCAGTGCAGCCTGGGACAGCCAAGAGACCCAGTACTTC. The chain has TRBV20-1 and TRBJ2-5; 7 bases match TRBD1. CDR1 and CDR2 from the germline V gene are DFQATT and SNEGSKA (reference sequence). The J segment lost 1 base and the V segment lost 6 bases, leaving 5 bases of the junction unmatched. CDR3 size: 13 residues.

This clonotype has a count of ten or more. The chain is built from TRBV18 and TRBJ2-5, with D perhaps TRBD2 (6 bases). CDR3 length equals 13 residues. CDR1 is KGHSH and CDR2 is LQKENI in the germline V gene. The germline V and J ends were trimmed by 4 bases and 8 bases, with 14 bases remaining between them. The CDR3 DNA sequence: TGTGCCAGCTCACTCGACCCGGGGGAAACCCAGTACTTC. Amino acid sequence: CASSLDPGETQYF.

This clonotype has a count of ten or more. The chain recombines TRBV7-3 with TRBJ1-5; 8 bases fit TRBD1. The trim removed 3 bases at V and 4 bases at J, leaving 5 bases unmatched. The CDR3 loop spans 15 amino acids. Looked up from germline, CDR1 is SGHTA and CDR2 is FQGTGA. CDR3 sequence: CASSFSDRGNQPQHF. CDR3 DNA sequence: TGTGCCAGCAGCTTTTCCGACAGGGGAAATCAGCCCCAGCATTTT.

This clonotype was seen ten or more times. V and J are TRBV11-2 and TRBJ2-5; D not resolved. V was trimmed by 1 base and J by 4 bases, leaving 7 bases between them. There are 13 residues in the CDR3. Germline V gene lookup returns CDR1 SGHAT and CDR2 FQNNGV. DNA for the CDR3: TGTGCCAGCAGCTTAGCGGAAACAGAGACCCAGTACTTC. Its translation: CASSLAETETQYF. The entire variable domain, with the rest obtained from reference TRBV11-2 and TRBJ2-5, is as follows: EAGVAQSPRYKIIEKRQSVAFWCNPISGHATLYWYQQILGQGPKLLIQFQNNGVVDDSQLPKDRFSAERLKGVDSTLKIQPAKLEDSAVYLCASSLAETETQYFGPGTRLLVL.

The V and J genes are TRBV12-3 or TRBV12-4 and TRBJ1-1, with 9 positions matching TRBD1. V shed 3 bases and J 2 bases; nucleotides not matched to a gene: 13. The CDR3 totals 18 residues. CDR3 bases: TGTGCCAGCAGTTTGGGACAGGGAATTGGTCATGCCAACACTGAAGCTTTCTTT. Protein: CASSLGQGIGHANTEAFF.

This clonotype came up many times. The gene calls are TRBV7-3 and TRBJ1-6; unclear D gene. V dropped 2 bases and J dropped 8 bases, with 7 bases sitting between them. The CDR3 is 13 amino acids. Germline V gene sequence: CDR1 SGHTA, CDR2 FQGTGA. Written as DNA, the CDR3 is TGTGCCAGCAGCTTACGCCGGGATTCACCCCTCCACTTT. It specifies CASSLRRDSPLHF.

The V gene is TRBV5-6, the J gene TRBJ2-7, with D possibly matching TRBD2 (5 bases). This CDR3 is 12 amino acids long. In germline, CDR1 is SGHDT, CDR2 YYEEEE. The V gene lost 7 bases and the J gene lost 2 bases, with 10 bases spanning the gap. The CDR3 sequence is CASLDFTYEQYF. The CDR3, as DNA: TGTGCCAGCTTGGACTTTACCTACGAGCAGTACTTC.